This TCR beta chain emerged from a study of post-analysis software for immune sequencing data. Broader study findings: TRBV5-6, TRBV5-1 and TRBV20-1 belonged to a set of a handful of TRBV segments that were more frequent in patients than controls.

With respect to this clonotype: Antigen unknown. Compared with germline, one end of the junction differs, possibly owing to a read error.

Germline-derived CDR1 and CDR2 are ENHRY and SYGVKD. The CDR3 is 14 amino acids. Libraries were made from TCR beta cDNA, and they carried unique molecular identifiers. TCRdb ran MiXCR on the PCR reads and lists one entry per CDR3 protein. The sample carries approximately 690,000 distinct CDR3 sequences, over 45% recorded once. The sequence was collected from a girl aged 2-10 years with multiple sclerosis. The sequenced material came from blood. The chain links TRBV10-3 to TRBJ1-1; TRBD1 might be the D (6 bases). The CDR3 here is CAISGLTGNPEAFF. Written as DNA, the CDR3 is TGTGCCATCAGTGGACTTACAGGGAACCCTGAAGCTTTCTTT.